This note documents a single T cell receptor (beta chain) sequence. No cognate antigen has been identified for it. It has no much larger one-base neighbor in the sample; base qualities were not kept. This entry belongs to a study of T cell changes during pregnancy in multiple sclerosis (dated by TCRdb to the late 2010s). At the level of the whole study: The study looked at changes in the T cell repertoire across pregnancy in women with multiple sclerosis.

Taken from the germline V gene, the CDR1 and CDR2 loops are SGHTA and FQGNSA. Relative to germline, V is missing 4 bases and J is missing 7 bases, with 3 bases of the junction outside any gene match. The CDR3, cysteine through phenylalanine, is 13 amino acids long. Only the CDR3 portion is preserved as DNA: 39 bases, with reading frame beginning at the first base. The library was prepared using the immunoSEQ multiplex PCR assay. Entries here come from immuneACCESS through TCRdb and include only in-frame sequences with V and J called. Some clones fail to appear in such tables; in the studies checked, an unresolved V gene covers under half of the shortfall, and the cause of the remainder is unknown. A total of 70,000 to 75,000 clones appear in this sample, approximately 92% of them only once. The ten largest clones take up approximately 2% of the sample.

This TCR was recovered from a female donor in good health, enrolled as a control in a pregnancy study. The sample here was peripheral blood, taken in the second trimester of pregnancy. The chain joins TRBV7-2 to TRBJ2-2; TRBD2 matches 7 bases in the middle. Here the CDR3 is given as CASSSGLNGELFF. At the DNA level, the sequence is TGTGCCAGCAGCTCGGGACTAAACGGGGAGCTGTTTTTT.